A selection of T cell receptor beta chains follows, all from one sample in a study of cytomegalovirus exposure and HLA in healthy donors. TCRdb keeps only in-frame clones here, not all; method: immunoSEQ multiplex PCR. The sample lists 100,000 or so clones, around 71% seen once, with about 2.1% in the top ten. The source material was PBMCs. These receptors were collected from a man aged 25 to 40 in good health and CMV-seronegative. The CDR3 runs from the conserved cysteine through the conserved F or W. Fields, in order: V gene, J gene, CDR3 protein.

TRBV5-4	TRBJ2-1	CASSLLGGGNEQFF
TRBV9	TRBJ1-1	CASSTGQGNTEAFF
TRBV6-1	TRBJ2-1	CASSVTGGLGEQFF
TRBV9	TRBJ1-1	CASSSIAGASNTEAFF
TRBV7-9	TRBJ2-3	CASSVRRDRARDTQYF
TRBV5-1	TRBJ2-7	CASSPRGATYEQYF
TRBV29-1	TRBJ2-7	CSVHVQWAALVEQYF
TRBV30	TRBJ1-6	CAWSPRVNSPLHF
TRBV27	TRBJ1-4	CASSSFTGAPQEKLFF
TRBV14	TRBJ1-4	CASSQGTGTREKLFF
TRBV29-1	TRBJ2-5	CSVEWDRSLETQYF
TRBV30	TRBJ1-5	CAWRRTGNNQPQHF
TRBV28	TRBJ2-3	CASSLWISGTDTQYF
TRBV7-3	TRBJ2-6	CASSHTPGEGSGANVLTF
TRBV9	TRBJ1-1	CASSSRAGGTEAFF
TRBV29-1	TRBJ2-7	CSVEDRTSPEQYF
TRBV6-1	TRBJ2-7	CASSGLTSYEQYF
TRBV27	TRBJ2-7	CASSISTGGYEQYF
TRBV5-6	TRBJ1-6	CASSWGLSPLHF
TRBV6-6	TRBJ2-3	CASSYGFKEEDTQYF
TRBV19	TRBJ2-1	CASSMPRANEQFF
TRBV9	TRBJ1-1	CASSGKGAMNTEAFF
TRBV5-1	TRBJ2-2	CASSLNPSSGRYTGELFF